Listed here is a single TCR beta chain. Its antigen target is currently unknown. Base-call qualities are not available, and no considerably larger clone is one nucleotide away. These data come from a study of OX40 agonist ivuxolimab in advanced cancers. In the study overall: Ivuxolimab was a fully human IgG2 agonistic monoclonal antibody targeting the costimulatory receptor OX40 (CD134). Intravenous ivuxolimab was administered to patients every 2 weeks at six dose levels: 0.01, 0.1, 0.3, 1.5, 3 and 10 mg/kg. Of the approximately 54 dose-escalation patients, hepatocellular carcinoma was present in 19, melanoma in roughly 15, renal cell carcinoma in 9 and head and neck cancer in 9. In the dose-escalation cohort, 82.7% of patients were male, and the mean age was about 55 years, with a range of roughly 23 to 85. Prior anti-PD-1, anti-PD-L1 or anti-CTLA-4 therapy was permitted, and 40% to 50% of dose-escalation patients had received checkpoint inhibitors. Partial responses occurred in three dose-escalation patients: two with cutaneous melanoma and one with hepatocellular carcinoma. The point of sequencing TCRbeta in the periphery was to test whether ivuxolimab changed TCR sequence diversity and drove clonal T-cell expansion. The monotherapy dose-escalation portion (N = 52 patients) of the phase I ivuxolimab trial is reported in the paper.

Study-level results and caveats: In the 0.1-3.0 mg/kg groups, partial responders were among the patients with the lowest normalized peripheral clonal expansion, particularly in CD8+ T cells. On average, CD8+ T cells showed more expanded clones than CD4+ T cells after ivuxolimab. Low levels of normalized T-cell clonal expansion were also seen in some nonresponding patients. At doses of 0.1 to 3.0 mg/kg, clonal expansion of both CD4+ and CD8+ T cells in blood was seen between baseline and week 6. The antigen specificity of the peripheral T cells that underwent clonal expansion was not determined.

Genomic DNA was isolated from the sorted cells so that the TCRbeta CDR3 region could be sequenced. The immunoSEQ Assay was used to sequence the TCRbeta CDR3 regions. Drawn from immuneACCESS, this table holds only the in-frame rearrangements with V and J called that TCRdb kept. Clones are partly lost; checked studies trace under half to an unresolved V gene and leave the rest unexplained. The sample yields tens of thousands of clones; less than 90% were counted once. The biggest ten clones account for 0.7% to 0.9% of the sample. Deletion took 4 bases off V and 6 bases off J, with a span of 11 bases between the germline ends. CDR1 is given as SGHNT and CDR2 as YYREEE, both from the germline V gene (reference sequence). The CDR3 spans 14 residues, from the cysteine through the phenylalanine. Of all the DNA, just the CDR3 is kept, 42 bases in frame from base 1. The trial excluded patients who had a history of autoimmune disease or who were on systemic immunosuppression. Peripheral blood for TCR sequencing was collected from all dose cohorts at baseline, on cycle 4 day 1, and on cycle 7 day 1. The samples were drawn from a first-in-human, open-label, multicenter phase I dose-escalation trial of ivuxolimab. Adults with locally advanced or metastatic melanoma, renal cell carcinoma, hepatocellular carcinoma or head and neck squamous cell carcinoma were enrolled in the trial. CD4+ and CD8+ T cells were sorted separately from peripheral blood before TCR sequencing.

The chain is made from TRBV5-4 and TRBJ1-6; TRBD1 is possibly the D segment (6 matching bases). The sequencing used CD4+ or CD8+ T cells sorted from blood, collected in a trial of the OX40 agonist ivuxolimab. The source of this sequence is an adult with an advanced solid tumor such as melanoma, head and neck, liver or kidney cancer. The DNA reads TGTGCCAGCAGCCTCGGACAGCTTAATTCACCCCTCCACTTT. Its protein reads: CASSLGQLNSPLHF.